These T cell receptor beta chains were read from a single sample in a study of blood T cell repertoires in COVID-19. Assay used: immunoSEQ multiplex PCR; TCRdb lists only in-frame clones, some missing. Of around 99,000 clones listed, 90% are singletons. The sequencing input was peripheral blood. The source is a man in his fifties or sixties with acute or convalescent COVID-19. Both conserved end residues are part of each CDR3. A D gene is named only where the DNA matches it firmly. The size of a clone is reported for some rows only, either as once, few or many, or as a class for expanded clones.

TRBJ1-2 | . | TRBV2 | . | TGTGCCAGCGGGGGGGGTGCTAACTATGGCTACACCTTC | CASGGGANYGYTF
TRBJ1-6 | . | TRBV27 | . | TGTGCCAGCAGTTTAATTGCGGATAGCTCCTATAATTCACCCCTCCACTTT | CASSLIADSSYNSPLHF
TRBJ1-2 | . | TRBV7-9 | . | TGTGCCAGCAGCTTAGGAGCAGGGCCTAACTATGGCTACACCTTC | CASSLGAGPNYGYTF
TRBJ1-3 | . | TRBV21-1 | . | TGTGCCAGCAGCAAAGGAATCCCGCGCCGGGACAGCGGAAACACCATATATTTT | CASSKGIPRRDSGNTIYF
TRBJ2-3 | TRBD1 | TRBV5-4 | . | TGTGCCAGCAGTCGGAGGACAGGGGGCTTGACAGATACGCAGTATTTT | CASSRRTGGLTDTQYF
TRBJ2-7 | . | TRBV5-1 | . | TGCGCCAGCAGCTTGGCCGCAGGCTCCTACGAGCAGTACTTC | CASSLAAGSYEQYF
TRBJ2-5 | . | TRBV5-6 | . | TGTGCCAGCAGCTTGGTTGGGCGGGATGAGACCCAGTACTTC | CASSLVGRDETQYF
TRBJ2-5 | . | TRBV18 | . | TGTGCCAGCTCCGTCCTATCGCTGGGGCTAGAGACCCAGTACTTC | CASSVLSLGLETQYF
TRBJ1-6 | . | TRBV6-5 | once | TGTGCCAGCAGTTATTCAGGGATGGATTCACCCCTCCACTTT | CASSYSGMDSPLHF
TRBJ2-1 | TRBD2 | TRBV10-3 | . | TGTGCCATCAGCGGGACTAGCTCCGTGAATGAGCAGTTCTTC | CAISGTSSVNEQFF
TRBJ1-3 | . | TRBV7-2 | . | TGTGCCAGCAGCTTAGTCGGGAATACTGGAAACACCATATATTTT | CASSLVGNTGNTIYF
TRBJ1-6 | TRBD1 | TRBV11-3 | . | TGTGCCAGCAGCTCCGGGACAGGGAACTCACCCCTCCACTTT | CASSSGTGNSPLHF
TRBJ2-1 | TRBD2 | TRBV11-3 | once | TGTGCTTCAAGACGGCTAGCGGGAGCCTACAATGAGCAGTTCTTC | CASRRLAGAYNEQFF
TRBJ1-6 | TRBD1 | TRBV25-1 | . | TGTGCCAGCAGTCAGAGAACAGGGGGCGATTCACCCCTCCACTTT | CASSQRTGGDSPLHF
TRBJ2-2 | . | TRBV7-9 | . | TGTGCCAGCAGCCCGGCGGACACCGGGGAGCTGTTTTTT | CASSPADTGELFF
TRBJ2-1 | . | TRBV11-2 | . | TGTGCCAGCAGCTTAGAAGGGAGCGCCCCTAATAGCTACAATGAGCAGTTCTTC | CASSLEGSAPNSYNEQFF
TRBJ2-1 | TRBD2 | TRBV6-2/TRBV6-3 | once | TGTGCCAGCAGTTATGTAAGCGGGAGGGCACGGGGTGAGCAGTTCTTC | CASSYVSGRARGEQFF
TRBJ1-4 | TRBD1 | TRBV30 | . | TGTGCCTACTCTCGCGGACAGGGGGTGCAAAAACTGTTTTTT | CAYSRGQGVQKLFF
TRBJ2-2 | TRBD2 | TRBV30 | . | TGTGCCTGGAGGGGACTAGCGGGTACCGGGGAGCTGTTTTTT | CAWRGLAGTGELFF
TRBJ2-5 | TRBD1 | TRBV7-2 | . | TGTGCCAGCAGCTCTCAGGGACAGGGAGCAGAGACCCAGTACTTC | CASSSQGQGAETQYF